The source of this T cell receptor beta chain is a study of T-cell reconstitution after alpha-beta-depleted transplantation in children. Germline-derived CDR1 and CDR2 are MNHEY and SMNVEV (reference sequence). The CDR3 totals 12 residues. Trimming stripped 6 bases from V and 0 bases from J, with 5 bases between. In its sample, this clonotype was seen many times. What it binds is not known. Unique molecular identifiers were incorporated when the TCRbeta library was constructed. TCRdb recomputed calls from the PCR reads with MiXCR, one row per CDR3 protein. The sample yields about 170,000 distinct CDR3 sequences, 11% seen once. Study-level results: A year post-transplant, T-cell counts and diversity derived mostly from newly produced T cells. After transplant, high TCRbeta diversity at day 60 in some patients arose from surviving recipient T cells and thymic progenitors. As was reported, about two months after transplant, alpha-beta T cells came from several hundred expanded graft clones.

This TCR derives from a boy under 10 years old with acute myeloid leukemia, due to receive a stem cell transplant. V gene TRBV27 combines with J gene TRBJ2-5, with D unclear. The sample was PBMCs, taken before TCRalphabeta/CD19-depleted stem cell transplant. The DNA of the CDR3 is TGTGCCAGCAGATCGTACCAAGAGACCCAGTACTTC. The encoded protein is CASRSYQETQYF.